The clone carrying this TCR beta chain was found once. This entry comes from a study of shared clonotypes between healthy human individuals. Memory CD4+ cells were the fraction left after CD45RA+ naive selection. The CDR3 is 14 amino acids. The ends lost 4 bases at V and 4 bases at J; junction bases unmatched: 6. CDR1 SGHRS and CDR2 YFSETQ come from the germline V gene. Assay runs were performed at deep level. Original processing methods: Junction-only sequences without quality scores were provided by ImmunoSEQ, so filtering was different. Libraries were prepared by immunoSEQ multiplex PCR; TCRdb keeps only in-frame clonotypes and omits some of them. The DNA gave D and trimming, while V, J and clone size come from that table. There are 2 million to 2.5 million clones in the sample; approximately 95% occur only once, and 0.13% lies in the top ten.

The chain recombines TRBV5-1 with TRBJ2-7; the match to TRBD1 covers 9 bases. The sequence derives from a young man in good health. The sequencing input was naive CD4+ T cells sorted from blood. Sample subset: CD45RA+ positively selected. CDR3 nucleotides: TGCGCCAGCAGCGTACAGGGGGCGGTGTACGAGCAGTACTTC. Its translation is CASSVQGAVYEQYF.